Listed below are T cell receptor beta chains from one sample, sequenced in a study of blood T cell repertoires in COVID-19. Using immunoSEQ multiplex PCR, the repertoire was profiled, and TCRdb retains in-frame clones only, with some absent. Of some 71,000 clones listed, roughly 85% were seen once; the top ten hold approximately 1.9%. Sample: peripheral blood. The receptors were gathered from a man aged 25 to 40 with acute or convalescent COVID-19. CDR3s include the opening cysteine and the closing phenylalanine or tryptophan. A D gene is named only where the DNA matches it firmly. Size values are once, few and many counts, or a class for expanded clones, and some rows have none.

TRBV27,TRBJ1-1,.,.,TGTGCCAGCAGTTTAGCGGAGAACACTGAAGCTTTCTTT,CASSLAENTEAFF
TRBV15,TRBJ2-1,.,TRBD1,TGTGCCACCAGCAGAGCCCGACAGGGAGCCCTCTACAATGAGCAGTTCTTC,CATSRARQGALYNEQFF
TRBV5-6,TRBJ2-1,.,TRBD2,TGTGCCAGCAGCTTCCCCCCCGGGACTAGCGTGAAGTACTACAATGAGCAGTTCTTC,CASSFPPGTSVKYYNEQFF
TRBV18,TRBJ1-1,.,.,TGTGCCAGCTCACCGGGGGGGAACACTGAAGCTTTCTTT,CASSPGGNTEAFF
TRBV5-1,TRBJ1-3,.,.,TGCGCCAGCAGCTTGGCCCAAGGGGTCGGAAACACCATATATTTT,CASSLAQGVGNTIYF
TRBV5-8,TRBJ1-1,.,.,TGTGCCAGCAGCTTGTCGGTCGCCCCCATTTCGAGAGCTTTCTTT,CASSLSVAPISRAFF
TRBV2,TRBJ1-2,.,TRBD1,TGTGCCAGCAGCGAACAGGGGGACTATGGCTACACCTTC,CASSEQGDYGYTF
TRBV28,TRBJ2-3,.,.,TGTGCCAGCCAGCGGTCCGGCCTTAACACAGATACGCAGTATTTT,CASQRSGLNTDTQYF
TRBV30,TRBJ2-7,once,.,TGTGCCTGGAGTGTACGCAGTCACGAGCAGTACTTC,CAWSVRSHEQYF
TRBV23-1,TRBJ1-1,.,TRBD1,TGCGCCAGCAGGGTGCAGGGGGCGCAAGGCACTGAAGCTTTCTTT,CASRVQGAQGTEAFF
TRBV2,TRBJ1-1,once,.,TGTGCCAGCCTACTAGGGGGTGAAGCTTTCTTT,CASLLGGEAFF
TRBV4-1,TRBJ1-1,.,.,TGCGCCAGCAGCCTCCCGGGGGGATTGAACACTGAAGCTTTCTTT,CASSLPGGLNTEAFF
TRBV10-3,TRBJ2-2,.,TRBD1,TGTGCCACCCAGGGGGCGAGTGGGAACACCGGGGAGCTGTTTTTT,CATQGASGNTGELFF
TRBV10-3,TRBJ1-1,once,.,TGTGCCATCAGTGATGGGGTGGGAGGGGATGCTTTCTTT,CAISDGVGGDAFF
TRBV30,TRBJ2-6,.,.,TGTGCCATTCCAGACACCTCTGGGGCCAACGTCCTGACTTTC,CAIPDTSGANVLTF
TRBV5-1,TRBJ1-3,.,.,TGCGCCAGCAGCTTGGAGGGACATTTTGGAAACACCATATATTTT,CASSLEGHFGNTIYF
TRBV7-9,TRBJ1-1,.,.,TGTGCCAGCAGCTACCCCCAGGGGAACACTGAAGCTTTCTTT,CASSYPQGNTEAFF
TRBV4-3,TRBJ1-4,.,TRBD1,TGCGCCAGCAGCCAAGGGGACAGGGCTAATGAAAAACTGTTTTTT,CASSQGDRANEKLFF
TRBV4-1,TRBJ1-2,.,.,TGCGCCAGCAGCCAGACAGACCGGTCCTATGGCTACACCTTC,CASSQTDRSYGYTF
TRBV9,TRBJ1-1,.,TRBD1,TGTGCCAGCAGCGTAGACGGGACAGTAATGAACACTGAAGCTTTCTTT,CASSVDGTVMNTEAFF
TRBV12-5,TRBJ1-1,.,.,TGTGCTAGTGGTTTGGAGGGAGGACGAGCTTTCTTT,CASGLEGGRAFF
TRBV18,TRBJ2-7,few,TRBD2,TGTGCCAGCTCACCAGGGGGGGACGAGCAGTACTTC,CASSPGGDEQYF
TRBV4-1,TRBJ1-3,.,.,TGCGCCAGCAGCCAAGGGCCCGGAAACACCATATATTTT,CASSQGPGNTIYF
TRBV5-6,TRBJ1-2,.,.,TGTGCCAGCAGCTTACAGGGATTTTCTGGCTACACCTTC,CASSLQGFSGYTF
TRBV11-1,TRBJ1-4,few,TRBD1,TGTGCCAGCAGCCCGCGGGACAGCCGTAATGAAAAACTGTTTTTT,CASSPRDSRNEKLFF
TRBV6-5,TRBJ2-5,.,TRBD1,TGTGCCAGCAGTTTCGGGACAGACCAAGAGACCCAGTACTTC,CASSFGTDQETQYF
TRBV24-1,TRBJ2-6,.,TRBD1,TGTGCCACCAGTGCCGTACCCCCCACAGGGGCGTCGGGGGCCAACGTCCTGACTTTC,CATSAVPPTGASGANVLTF
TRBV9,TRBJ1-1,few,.,TGTGCCAGCAGCGTAGGCTGGGGCGCGTTGGGTACTGAAGCTTTCTTT,CASSVGWGALGTEAFF